The rows below give T cell receptor beta chains drawn from one sample of a study of blood T cells in healthy people across ages. TCRdb fed the 5' RACE reads into MiXCR, producing one record per CDR3 protein. The table has 1.5 million to 1.8 million distinct CDR3 sequences, approximately 43% seen once. Sequenced input: blood. All receptors come from a woman younger than 35 in good health. The conserved cysteine and the conserved F or W are not part of the CDR3 here. The order of the fields is J gene, V gene, CDR3 protein.

TRBJ1-5 TRBV29-1 SVAGDRDSNQPQH
TRBJ2-1 TRBV19 ASSTRTRGNNEQF
TRBJ2-5 TRBV12-3/TRBV12-4 ASGQINLQETQY
TRBJ2-1 TRBV2 ALKRLAIDEQF
TRBJ2-1 TRBV6-2/TRBV6-3 ASWRDGLAVHEQF
TRBJ1-5 TRBV28 ASRRTLSNQPQH
TRBJ2-1 TRBV28 ASSGGRGREQF
TRBJ1-4 TRBV4-2 ASSQEKGLDEKLF
NA TRBV7-2 ASSRGLPRGEQY
TRBJ2-7 TRBV7-3 ASSFNSGSSYEQY
NA TRBV20-1 SSIVTSGGSYNEQY
TRBJ2-2 TRBV27 ASSPTGLAEKNTGELF
TRBJ1-1 TRBV20-1 SAAPKTGKRTEAF
TRBJ2-2 TRBV12-5 ASGLFSRATGELF
TRBJ1-5 TRBV7-8 ASSGDTSNQPQH